Each of the 20 T cell receptor beta chains below was sequenced from the same sample in a study of early T cells in non-severe SARS-CoV-2 infection. TCRdb re-called the 5' RACE reads with MiXCR, one entry per CDR3 protein. The data show around 61,000 distinct CDR3 sequences, 8% to 11% seen once. Material: whole blood. Receptors were obtained from an adult who was a healthcare worker with PCR-confirmed SARS-CoV-2 infection or an uninfected control (not recorded which).

This clonotype was recorded a few times. The chain couples TRBV7-9 to TRBJ1-1, with D uncertain. Germline V gene lookup returns CDR1 SEHNR and CDR2 FQNEAQ (reference sequence). The germline V and J ends were trimmed by 5 bases and 3 bases, with 16 bases remaining between them. The CDR3 length is 15 residues. Here the CDR3 DNA reads TGTGCCAGCAGCCCCTTCCGGACCGGGGACACTGAAGCTTTCTTT. Protein sequence: CASSPFRTGDTEAFF.

This clonotype has more than one count but fewer than ten. The CDR3 loop is CASSRTTAGGTDTQYF. In nucleotides, the CDR3 is TGTGCCAGCAGCCGAACTACAGCGGGAGGCACAGATACGCAGTATTTT. V gene TRBV6-4 combines with J gene TRBJ2-3; 8 bases align to TRBD2. The V gene's germline CDR1 is MRHNA and CDR2 SNTAGT. V gave up 6 bases and J gave up 1 base; unmatched junction bases: 9. The CDR3 extends over 16 amino acids.

This clonotype was picked up many times. The chain combines TRBV10-3 with TRBJ2-7; 8 nucleotides align to TRBD1. The germline V gene has CDR1 ENHRY and CDR2 SYGVKD. Trimming took 9 bases from V and 5 from J; bases not matched to a gene: 6. CDR3 length: 12 amino acids. This chain's CDR3 is CAIGQGHDEQYF. The CDR3 bases are TGTGCCATAGGACAGGGTCACGACGAGCAGTACTTC.

The V call is TRBV6-2 or TRBV6-3, the J call TRBJ2-1; 7 bases are shared with TRBD2. Germline CDR1 and CDR2: MNHEY and SVGEGT. This CDR3 is 13 amino acids long. The J segment lost 4 bases and the V segment lost 11 bases, leaving 8 bases of the junction unmatched. The CDR3 reads CAGQRDPYNEQFF. The CDR3 coding sequence is TGTGCCGGCCAGCGGGACCCATACAATGAGCAGTTCTTC.

This clonotype was counted a few times. V usage is TRBV3-2 and J usage is TRBJ2-1; the table's TRBD1 call for D was not verified on the DNA. TRBV3-2 is listed as a pseudogene. The CDR3 has 15 amino acids. CDR3 residues: CASSPKGRPYNEQFF. CDR3 coding DNA: TGTGCCAGCAGCCCTAAGGGTCGCCCATACAATGAGCAGTTCTTC.

This clonotype was observed a handful of times. The chain has TRBV5-1 and TRBJ2-4; weak D call: TRBD2 (5 bases). The V gene's germline CDR1 is SGHRS and CDR2 YFSETQ. Between the trimmed V and J ends, which lost 4 bases and 8 bases, there was a span of 19 bases. The CDR3 covers 15 residues. The CDR3 loop is CASSPIAGARDIQYF. The CDR3 coding sequence is TGCGCCAGCAGCCCGATTGCGGGCGCGAGGGACATTCAGTACTTC. Full variable domain (rest looked up from reference TRBV5-1 and TRBJ2-4): KAGVTQTPRYLIKTRGQQVTLSCSPISGHRSVSWYQQTPGQGLQFLFEYFSETQRNKGNFPGRFSGRQFSNSRSEMNVSTLELGDSALYLCASSPIAGARDIQYFGAGTRLSVL.

Many counts were recorded for this clonotype. The chain is built from TRBV7-2 and TRBJ2-1, with 10 bases matching TRBD1. The J segment lost 4 bases and the V segment lost 5 bases, leaving 2 bases of the junction unmatched. The CDR3 length is 14 residues. Germline V gene data show CDR1 as SGHTA and CDR2 as FQGNSA. CDR3 in amino acids: CASSRDRGYNEQFF. The CDR3 nucleotides read TGTGCCAGCAGCCGGGACAGGGGTTACAATGAGCAGTTCTTC. Supplemented by reference TRBV7-2 and TRBJ2-1, the full variable domain reads GAGVSQSPSNKVTEKGKDVELRCDPISGHTALYWYRQSLGQGLEFLIYFQGNSAPDKSGLPSDRFSAERTGGSVSTLTIQRTQQEDSAVYLCASSRDRGYNEQFFGPGTRLTVL.

The chain combines TRBV27 with TRBJ2-1; D may be TRBD1 or TRBD2 (5 bases each). Germline loops: CDR1 MNHEY, CDR2 SMNVEV (reference sequence). The V end was cut by 2 bases, the J end by 5 bases, with 16 bases between. The CDR3 extends over 16 amino acids. The CDR3 sequence: CASSLIGSWGNNEQFF. As DNA, the CDR3 is TGTGCCAGCAGTTTAATAGGGTCCTGGGGGAACAATGAGCAGTTCTTC.

This chain joins TRBV7-9 and TRBJ2-3, with 9 nucleotides matching TRBD2. From germline, CDR1 is SEHNR and CDR2 FQNEAQ (reference sequence). CDR3 size: 15 residues. Unmatched junction bases numbered 5, after V lost 4 bases and J lost 3 bases. As DNA, the CDR3 is TGTGCCAGCAGCTCGACTAGCGGTGGTACAGATACGCAGTATTTT. Encoded protein: CASSSTSGGTDTQYF.

The rearrangement links TRBV9 to TRBJ1-1; D remains unclear. Trimming shortened V by 5 bases and J by 6 bases, and 20 bases separated the two germline ends. The CDR3 totals 15 residues. Germline loops: CDR1 SGDLS, CDR2 YYNGEE. This chain's CDR3 is CASSLEVNWKAEAFF. DNA of the CDR3: TGTGCCAGCAGTCTAGAAGTCAATTGGAAAGCTGAAGCTTTCTTT.

V gene TRBV19 combines with J gene TRBJ2-4; 8 nucleotides line up with TRBD2. The CDR3 has 12 amino acids. The junction had 1 base not matched to a gene; V was cut back by 5 bases and J by 7 bases. From germline, CDR1 is LNHDA and CDR2 SQIVND (reference sequence). The CDR3 is CASSGGGNIQYF. The CDR3, as DNA: TGTGCCAGTAGTGGCGGGGGGAACATTCAGTACTTC.

The J gene is TRBJ2-3, the V gene TRBV18; 7 bases align to TRBD1. V shed 5 bases and J 3 bases; nucleotides not matched to a gene: 5. Germline V CDR1 and CDR2: KGHSH, LQKENI. CDR3 length: 14 residues. The CDR3 protein is CASSKQGTTDTQYF. CDR3 nucleotide sequence: TGTGCCAGCTCAAAACAGGGGACAACAGATACGCAGTATTTT.

This clonotype was seen at least ten times. This chain joins TRBV18 and TRBJ2-1; unclear D gene. Trimming left V 4 bases short and J 5 bases short, with 18 bases between. The germline V gene encodes CDR1 KGHSH and CDR2 LQKENI. CDR3 size: 16 residues. As DNA, the CDR3 is TGTGCCAGCTCACTAATGACGGCGACGACCCACAATGAGCAGTTCTTC. This translates into CASSLMTATTHNEQFF.

The J gene is TRBJ1-1, the V gene TRBV7-6; D is uncertain. From germline, CDR1 is SGHVS and CDR2 FNYEAQ. The CDR3 length is 14 residues. Between the trimmed V and J ends, which lost 5 bases and 0 bases, there was a span of 10 bases. The chain's CDR3 is CASSLEGMNTEAFF. The CDR3 DNA reads TGTGCCAGCAGCCTGGAAGGCATGAACACTGAAGCTTTCTTT.

This clonotype has just a few counts. V gene TRBV7-2 combines with J gene TRBJ2-5, with TRBD2 as a possible D gene (5 bases). Germline V CDR1 and CDR2: SGHTA, FQGNSA. The CDR3 has 15 amino acids. Trimming took 8 bases from V and 7 from J, leaving 23 bases between them. The CDR3 is CASSQLGSHAGTQYF. The CDR3 bases are TGTGCCAGCTCCCAGTTGGGAAGTCATGCGGGGACCCAGTACTTC. Variable domain in full (rest from reference TRBV7-2 and TRBJ2-5): GAGVSQSPSNKVTEKGKDVELRCDPISGHTALYWYRQSLGQGLEFLIYFQGNSAPDKSGLPSDRFSAERTGGSVSTLTIQRTQQEDSAVYLCASSQLGSHAGTQYFGPGTRLLVL.

There are many counts of this clonotype. The genes are TRBV5-1 and TRBJ2-7; TRBD2 matches at 10 bases. CDR1 is SGHRS and CDR2 is YFSETQ in the germline V gene. This CDR3 is 15 amino acids long. The J segment lost 1 base and the V segment lost 3 bases, leaving 4 bases of the junction unmatched. CDR3 nucleotides: TGCGCCAGCAGCTCGTGGACTAGCGGATCCTACGAGCAGTACTTC. The encoded protein is CASSSWTSGSYEQYF.

This clonotype was observed many times. V and J are TRBV6-5 and TRBJ2-6; no clear D. The CDR3 is 15 amino acids. Trimming stripped 8 bases from V and 0 bases from J, with 11 bases between. Looked up from germline, CDR1 is MNHEY and CDR2 is SVGAGI. CDR3 nucleotides: TGTGCCAGCGGATTGGGCGTCTCTGGGGCCAACGTCCTGACTTTC. This codes for CASGLGVSGANVLTF.

The chain employs TRBV18 and TRBJ2-3; D possibly corresponds to TRBD1 (5 bases). The V gene lost 1 base and the J gene lost 5 bases, with 16 bases spanning the gap. Germline V gives CDR1 KGHSH, CDR2 LQKENI. This CDR3 spans 16 amino acids. The CDR3 DNA follows: TGTGCCAGCTCACCACGAGGAGTCCAGGGTGGAGATACGCAGTATTTT. Translated, it gives CASSPRGVQGGDTQYF.

This rearrangement joins TRBV29-1 to TRBJ2-3; 10 positions match TRBD1. The CDR3 length is 13 residues. Unmatched junction bases numbered 11, after V lost 6 bases and J lost 11 bases. Germline V lookup: CDR1 SQVTM, CDR2 ANQGSEA. CDR3 DNA: TGCAGCGTGGGGGTCCCGGGACAGGGGCGGCAGTATTTT. This translates into CSVGVPGQGRQYF.

There are many counts of this clonotype. This sequence joins TRBV21-1 and TRBJ1-1. TRBV21-1 is a known pseudogene. The CDR3 is 14 residues long. Here the CDR3 DNA reads TGTGCCAGCAGCAAAGGGGCAGAGAACACTGAAGCTTTCTTT. It yields the protein CASSKGAENTEAFF.